The 9 T cell receptor beta chains below all came from one sample that was sequenced in a study of cytomegalovirus exposure and HLA in healthy donors. 13 Jbeta primers and 60 Vbeta primers were used for the PCR. Data came from immunoSEQ multiplex PCR; TCRdb stores just in-frame clones and leaves some out. The sample lists more than 85,000 clones, approximately 70% occurring once. Specimen: PBMCs. Receptor source: a man younger than 40 in good health and CMV-seronegative.

This chain joins TRBV5-8 and TRBJ1-2, with a tentative D call TRBD1 (5 bases). The CDR3 has 13 amino acids. Per germline, CDR1 SGHTS and CDR2 YDEGEE. Trimming removed 4 bases from V and 4 bases from J, with 11 bases in between. The CDR3 sequence: CASSADRLYGYTF. For the CDR3, the DNA is TGTGCCAGCAGCGCCGACAGACTCTATGGCTACACCTTC.

The V call is TRBV7-2, the J call TRBJ2-7; 12 bases match TRBD2. V dropped 5 bases and J dropped 3; count of bases not matched to a gene: 8. CDR1 SGHTA and CDR2 FQGNSA come from the germline V gene. The CDR3 has 16 residues. CDR3 sequence reads: CASSTRTSGTYYEQYF. CDR3 sequence (DNA): TGTGCCAGCAGCACCCGGACTAGCGGGACATACTACGAGCAGTACTTC.

This clone was observed a handful of times. The chain is built from TRBV6-1 and TRBJ2-7; 9 bases agree with TRBD1. The CDR3 sequence is 11 residues long. J was trimmed by 12 bases and V by 6 bases; bases with no gene match: 6. Germline V lookup: CDR1 MNHNS, CDR2 SASEGT. The chain's CDR3 is CASRWTGASYF. In DNA, the CDR3 is TGTGCCAGCAGGTGGACAGGGGCATCGTACTTC.

V gene TRBV28 combines with J gene TRBJ2-1; the match to TRBD1 covers 8 bases. V lost 10 bases to trimming and J lost 8 bases; unmatched junction nucleotides: 10. The CDR3 is 13 residues long. Germline values: CDR1 MDHEN, CDR2 SYDVKM. For the CDR3, the DNA is TGTGCCACTACTCAGGGGGCTTGGGATGAGCAGTTCTTC. Its translation: CATTQGAWDEQFF.

The rearrangement uses TRBV30 and TRBJ1-2; unclear D gene. Germline CDR1 GTSNPN, CDR2 SVGIG (reference sequence). Trimming left V 0 bases short and J 4 bases short, with 9 bases between. This CDR3 is built from 13 residues. CDR3 sequence (DNA): TGTGCCTGGAGTGTGGACTCGAGCTATGGCTACACCTTC. Protein sequence: CAWSVDSSYGYTF.

J is TRBJ2-2 and V is TRBV5-1, with D unclear. Trimming shortened V by 0 bases and J by 4 bases, and 7 bases separated the two germline ends. The CDR3 is 14 residues long. CDR1 is SGHRS and CDR2 is YFSETQ in the germline V gene. CDR3 loop: CASSLAGGTGELFF. The CDR3 DNA reads as TGCGCCAGCAGCTTGGCCGGCGGCACCGGGGAGCTGTTTTTT.

The V and J genes are TRBV13 and TRBJ2-1; TRBD1 matches 7 bases. V trimming: 5 bases; J trimming: 0 bases; junction bases outside the gene matches: 7. Per germline, CDR1 PRHDT and CDR2 FYEKMQ (reference sequence). This CDR3 contains 16 residues. CDR3 DNA: TGTGCCAGCAGCGTGCACGGGGACAGCTCCTACAATGAGCAGTTCTTC. It yields the protein CASSVHGDSSYNEQFF.

V gene TRBV2 combines with J gene TRBJ1-5, with a weak D call TRBD1 (6 bases). V shed 6 bases and J shed 4 bases, with 10 bases lying between them. This CDR3 is 13 amino acids long. Looked up from germline, CDR1 is SNHLY and CDR2 is FYNNEI. CDR3 loop: CASSRTENQPQHF. The CDR3 DNA reads as TGTGCCAGCAGCCGGACAGAGAATCAGCCCCAGCATTTT.

DNA of the CDR3: TGTGCCAGCAGCGTACTAGCGGGAGCATCAGATACGCAGTATTTT. Translated, it gives CASSVLAGASDTQYF. V gene TRBV9 combines with J gene TRBJ2-3, with 10 bases fitting TRBD2. Per the germline V gene, CDR1 is SGDLS and CDR2 is YYNGEE. The CDR3 extends over 15 amino acids. After removal of 1 base from V and 4 bases from J, the junction contained 3 bases not matched to a gene.